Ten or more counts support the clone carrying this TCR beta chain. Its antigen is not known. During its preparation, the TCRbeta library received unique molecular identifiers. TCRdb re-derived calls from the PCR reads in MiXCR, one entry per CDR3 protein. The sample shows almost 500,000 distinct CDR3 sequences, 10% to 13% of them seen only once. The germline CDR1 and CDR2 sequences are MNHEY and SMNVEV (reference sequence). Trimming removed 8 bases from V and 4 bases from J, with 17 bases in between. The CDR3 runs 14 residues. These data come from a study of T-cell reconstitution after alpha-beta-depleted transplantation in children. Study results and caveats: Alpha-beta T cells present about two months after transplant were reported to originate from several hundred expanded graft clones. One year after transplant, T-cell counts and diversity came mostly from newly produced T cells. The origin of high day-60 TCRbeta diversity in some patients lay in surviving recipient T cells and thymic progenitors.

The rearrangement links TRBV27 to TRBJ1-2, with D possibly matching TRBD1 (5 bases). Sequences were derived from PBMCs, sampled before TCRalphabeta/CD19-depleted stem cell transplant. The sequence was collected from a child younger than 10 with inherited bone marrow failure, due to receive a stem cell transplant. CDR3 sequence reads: CASRPERGVYGYTF. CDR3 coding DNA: TGTGCCAGCCGCCCGGAGAGGGGCGTCTATGGCTACACCTTC.